This TCR beta chain was found in a study of blood T cell repertoires in COVID-19. On the study more broadly: Italy, Spain and the United States were the sources of the convalescent and acute COVID-19 samples. PBMCs, B-cell-depleted T cells, or T cells provided the cDNA or gDNA that made up the material.

Repertoires were generated with immunoSEQ multiplex PCR, while TCRdb's copy carries only in-frame clones and drops some. The sample has about 180,000 clones; 65% to 85% are singletons. Cohorts were assigned according to the clinical history that participants reported. Material for sequencing was PBMCs or T cells enriched from blood (not recorded which). The receptor was isolated from a woman in her 40s with acute COVID-19.

In DNA form, the CDR3 reads TGCGCCAGCAGCCAAGCGTCTAGCGGGAGTCAAGATACGCAGTATTTT. Its protein product is CASSQASSGSQDTQYF. The J gene is TRBJ2-3, the V gene TRBV4-1; 10 positions match TRBD2. The germline gives CDR1 MGHRA, CDR2 YSYEKL. The CDR3 contains 16 residues. V lost 1 base to trimming and J lost 5 bases; unmatched junction nucleotides: 6.